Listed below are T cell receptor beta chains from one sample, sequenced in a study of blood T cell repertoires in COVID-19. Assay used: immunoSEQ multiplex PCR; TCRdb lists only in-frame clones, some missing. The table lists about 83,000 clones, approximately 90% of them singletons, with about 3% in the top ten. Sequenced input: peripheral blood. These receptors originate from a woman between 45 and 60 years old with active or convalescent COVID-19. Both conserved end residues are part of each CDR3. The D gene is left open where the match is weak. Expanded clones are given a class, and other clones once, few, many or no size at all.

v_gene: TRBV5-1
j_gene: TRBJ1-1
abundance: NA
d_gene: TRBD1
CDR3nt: TGCGCCAGCAGCTTCCGGACAGGGTATGGGGAGGGGTCTGTGGCTTTCTTT
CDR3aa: CASSFRTGYGEGSVAFF

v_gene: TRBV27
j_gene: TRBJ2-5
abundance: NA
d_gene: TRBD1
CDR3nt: TGTGCCAGCAGTTTAAAGTACCCCGGGACAGGGGCAGCGGGGGTCCGGGAGACCCAGTACTTC
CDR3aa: CASSLKYPGTGAAGVRETQYF

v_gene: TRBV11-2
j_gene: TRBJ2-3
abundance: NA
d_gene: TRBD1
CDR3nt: TGTGCCAGCAGCTTAGACATCGGACAGGCGGATACGCAGTATTTT
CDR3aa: CASSLDIGQADTQYF

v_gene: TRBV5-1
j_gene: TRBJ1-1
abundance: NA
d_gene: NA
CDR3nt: TGCGCCAGCAGCTTGGACGCAGGGAACACTGAAGCTTTCTTT
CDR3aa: CASSLDAGNTEAFF

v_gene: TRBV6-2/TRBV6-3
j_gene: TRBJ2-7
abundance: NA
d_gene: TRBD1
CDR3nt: TGTGCCAGCAGTTACCCTCCAGACAGGGCCACCTACGAGCAGTACTTC
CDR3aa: CASSYPPDRATYEQYF

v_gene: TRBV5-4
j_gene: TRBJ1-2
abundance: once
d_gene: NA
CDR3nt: TGTGCCAGCAGCTCCACAGGTTATGGCTACACCTTC
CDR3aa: CASSSTGYGYTF

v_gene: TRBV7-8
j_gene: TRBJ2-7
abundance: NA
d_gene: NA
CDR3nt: TGTGCCAGCAGCTTACCGACTGATTCTCGGGAGCAGTACTTC
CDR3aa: CASSLPTDSREQYF

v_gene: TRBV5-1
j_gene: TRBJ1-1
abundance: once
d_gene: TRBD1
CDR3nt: TGCGCCAGCAGCTGGACAGGGAGGTCTGAAGCTTTCTTT
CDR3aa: CASSWTGRSEAFF

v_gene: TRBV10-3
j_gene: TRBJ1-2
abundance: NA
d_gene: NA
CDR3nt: TGTGCCATCAGTGCTGGGGCAGGGGAAGGCTACACCTTC
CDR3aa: CAISAGAGEGYTF

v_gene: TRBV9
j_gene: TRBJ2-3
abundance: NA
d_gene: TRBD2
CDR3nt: TGTGCCAGCAGCGGTAGCGGGGGGGGAATCACAGATACGCAGTATTTT
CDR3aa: CASSGSGGGITDTQYF

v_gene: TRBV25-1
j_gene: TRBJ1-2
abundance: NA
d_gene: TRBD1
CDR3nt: TGTGCCAGCAGTGCCACAGGGGACCTCTATGGCTACACCTTC
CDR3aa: CASSATGDLYGYTF

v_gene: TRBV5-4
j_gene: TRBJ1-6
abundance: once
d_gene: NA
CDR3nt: TGTGCCAGCAGCACAGCCCAGGGAGGCTCACCCCTCCACTTT
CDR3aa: CASSTAQGGSPLHF

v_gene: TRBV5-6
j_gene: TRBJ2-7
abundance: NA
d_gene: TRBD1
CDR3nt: TGTGCCAGCAGCCCAGGGACAGGGCGCGAGCAGTACTTC
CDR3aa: CASSPGTGREQYF

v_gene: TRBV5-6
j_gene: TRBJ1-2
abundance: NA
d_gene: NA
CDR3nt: TGTGCCAGCAGCTTGGTCAGGGACTATGGCTACACCTTC
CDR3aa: CASSLVRDYGYTF

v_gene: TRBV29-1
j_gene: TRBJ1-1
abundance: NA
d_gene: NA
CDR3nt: TGCACCATTCAGTCTGCTGGGAGCACTGAAGCTTTCTTT
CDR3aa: CTIQSAGSTEAFF

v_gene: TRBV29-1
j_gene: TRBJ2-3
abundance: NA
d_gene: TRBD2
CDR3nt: TGCAGCGTTGAACCCGGGGGGTCAGATACGCAGTATTTT
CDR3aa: CSVEPGGSDTQYF

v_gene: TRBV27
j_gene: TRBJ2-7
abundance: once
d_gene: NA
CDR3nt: TGTGCCAGCAGTTCTACACTACAGGGAAACGAGCAGTACTTC
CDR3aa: CASSSTLQGNEQYF

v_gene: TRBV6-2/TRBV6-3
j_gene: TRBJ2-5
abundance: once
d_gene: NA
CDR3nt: TGTGCCAGCAGTTACTCGACGGGTCGGACCCAGTACTTC
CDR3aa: CASSYSTGRTQYF

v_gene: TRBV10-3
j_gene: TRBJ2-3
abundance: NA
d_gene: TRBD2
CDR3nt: TGTGCCACTTACACTAGCGGGGTTAGCACAGATACGCAGTATTTT
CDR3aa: CATYTSGVSTDTQYF

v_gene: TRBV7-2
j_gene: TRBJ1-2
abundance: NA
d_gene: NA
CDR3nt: TGTGCCAGCAGCTCAGACATCCTCAGAACTAACTATGGCTACACCTTC
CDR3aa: CASSSDILRTNYGYTF

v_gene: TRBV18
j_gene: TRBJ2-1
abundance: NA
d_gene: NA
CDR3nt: TGTGCCAGCTCACCAGCAGGGTCCCCCTACAATGAGCAGTTCTTC
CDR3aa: CASSPAGSPYNEQFF

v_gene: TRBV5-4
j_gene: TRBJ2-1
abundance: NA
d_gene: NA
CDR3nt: TGTGCCAGCAGCTTGAACCAGGGGATCTACAATGAGCAGTTCTTC
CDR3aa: CASSLNQGIYNEQFF

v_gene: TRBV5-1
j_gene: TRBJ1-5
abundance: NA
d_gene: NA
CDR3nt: TGCGCCAGCAGCTCAGGGGGCAATCAGCCCCAGCATTTT
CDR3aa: CASSSGGNQPQHF

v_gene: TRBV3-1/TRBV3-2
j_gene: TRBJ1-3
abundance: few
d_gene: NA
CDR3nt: TGTGCCAGCAGTCCCGAGTATTCGAGCTCTGGAAACACCATATATTTT
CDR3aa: CASSPEYSSSGNTIYF

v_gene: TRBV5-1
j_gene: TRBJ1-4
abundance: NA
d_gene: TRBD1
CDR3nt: TGCGCCAGCAGCTTGGACACAGGGGGCCTTAATGAAAAACTGTTTTTT
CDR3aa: CASSLDTGGLNEKLFF

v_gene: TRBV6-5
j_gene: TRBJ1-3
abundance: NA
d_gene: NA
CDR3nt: TGTGCCAGCACTCTAGGGGGTTCTGGAAACACCATATATTTT
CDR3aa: CASTLGGSGNTIYF

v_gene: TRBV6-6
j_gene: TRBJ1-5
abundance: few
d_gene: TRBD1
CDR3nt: TGTGCCAGCAGTTACCCAGGGGGGATGCCCCAGCATTTT
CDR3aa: CASSYPGGMPQHF

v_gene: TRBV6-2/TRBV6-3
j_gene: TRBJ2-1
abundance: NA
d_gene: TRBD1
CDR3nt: TGTGCCAGCAGTTGGGACAGGGTTGGGTTGGAGCAGTTCTTC
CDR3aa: CASSWDRVGLEQFF

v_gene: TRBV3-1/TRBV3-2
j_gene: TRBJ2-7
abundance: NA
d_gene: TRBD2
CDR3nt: TGTGCCAGCAGCCTTGCGGGCGGGGGGACTCGCGAGCAGTACTTC
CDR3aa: CASSLAGGGTREQYF

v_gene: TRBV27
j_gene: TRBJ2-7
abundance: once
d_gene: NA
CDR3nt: TGTGCCAGCAGTTGGGGAGGTAGCGGAACCTACGAGCAGTACTTC
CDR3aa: CASSWGGSGTYEQYF

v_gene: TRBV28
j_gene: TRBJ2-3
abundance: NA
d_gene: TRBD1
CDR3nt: TGTGCCAGCCAACAGGGGGCAGATACGCAGTATTTT
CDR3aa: CASQQGADTQYF

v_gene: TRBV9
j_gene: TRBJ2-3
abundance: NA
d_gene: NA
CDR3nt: TGTGCCAGCAGCGTAGCGTCTACCACAGATACGCAGTATTTT
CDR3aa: CASSVASTTDTQYF